This is a list of T cell receptor beta chains from one sample in a study of blood T cell repertoires in COVID-19. The repertoire was sequenced with immunoSEQ multiplex PCR; TCRdb's copy has only in-frame clones and lacks some. Among some 200,000 clones listed, about 76% were seen once. Sequenced input: peripheral blood. Receptor source: a woman in her forties or fifties with active or convalescent COVID-19. Both conserved end residues are part of each CDR3. Each record gives: V gene, CDR3 length, D gene, clone size, J gene, CDR3 protein, CDR3 DNA. The D gene is left open where the match is weak. Clone size is given for some rows only: seen once, a few or many times, or a class if the clone is expanded.

>TRBV2|13|NA|NA|TRBJ1-4
CASSGQINEKLFF
TGTGCCAGCAGTGGCCAGATCAATGAAAAACTGTTTTTT
>TRBV16|16|NA|NA|TRBJ1-3
CASSPRGAEGGNTIYF
TGTGCCAGCAGCCCCCGAGGCGCGGAAGGAGGAAACACCATATATTTT
>TRBV6-5|15|NA|NA|TRBJ1-2
CASSISIDRYYGYTF
TGTGCCAGCAGTATCTCCATTGACAGATACTATGGCTACACCTTC
>TRBV7-9|15|TRBD2|NA|TRBJ2-1
CASSLTGGSYNEQFF
TGTGCCAGCAGCTTAACGGGGGGATCCTACAATGAGCAGTTCTTC
>TRBV2|14|NA|few|TRBJ2-7
CASTLTSSSYEQYF
TGTGCCAGCACCTTGACATCCAGCTCCTACGAGCAGTACTTC
>TRBV9|13|NA|NA|TRBJ2-5
CASSFSGEKTQYF
TGTGCCAGCAGCTTTTCCGGGGAGAAGACCCAGTACTTC
>TRBV3-1/TRBV3-2|14|NA|NA|TRBJ1-4
CASSHRGAGEKLFF
TGTGCCAGCAGCCACAGGGGCGCGGGTGAAAAACTGTTTTTT
>TRBV7-2|14|TRBD1|NA|TRBJ1-1
CASSQDRGPTEAFF
TGTGCCAGCAGCCAAGACAGGGGGCCCACTGAAGCTTTCTTT
>TRBV4-3|18|TRBD2|NA|TRBJ2-1
CASSQDRTSGSSYNEQFF
TGCGCCAGCAGCCAAGATCGGACTAGCGGGAGTAGCTACAATGAGCAGTTCTTC
>TRBV7-4|16|NA|NA|TRBJ1-5
CASSHKVRDSNQPQHF
TGTGCCAGCAGCCATAAGGTCCGGGATAGCAATCAGCCCCAGCATTTT
>TRBV6-2/TRBV6-3|17|TRBD2|NA|TRBJ2-5
CASSPSLASGGRETQYF
TGTGCCAGCAGCCCTTCCCTGGCTAGCGGGGGAAGAGAGACCCAGTACTTC
>TRBV6-1|16|TRBD1|once|TRBJ1-1
CASSESPGQIFAEAFF
TGTGCCAGCAGTGAATCTCCGGGACAGATCTTTGCTGAAGCTTTCTTT
>TRBV6-5|13|NA|NA|TRBJ1-2
CASRRGRGDGYTF
TGTGCCAGCAGGAGAGGCAGGGGAGATGGCTACACCTTC
>TRBV5-1|15|TRBD1|NA|TRBJ1-1
CASTLEGADDTEAFF
TGCGCCAGCACCCTGGAGGGGGCCGACGACACTGAAGCTTTCTTT
>TRBV7-3|14|NA|NA|TRBJ2-2
CASMQGPNTGELFF
TGTGCCAGCATGCAGGGGCCTAACACCGGGGAGCTGTTTTTT
>TRBV6-5|13|NA|NA|TRBJ1-4
CASSAAFNEKLFF
TGTGCCAGCAGCGCGGCCTTTAATGAAAAACTGTTTTTT
>TRBV6-5|14|TRBD1|NA|TRBJ2-3
CASSQTGGADTQYF
TGTGCCAGCAGTCAAACAGGGGGCGCAGATACGCAGTATTTT
>TRBV29-1|13|TRBD1|NA|TRBJ1-2
CSGTGRGEVGYTF
TGCAGCGGGACAGGTAGGGGAGAAGTCGGCTACACCTTC
>TRBV7-9|15|NA|NA|TRBJ2-3
CASSLAASSTDTQYF
TGTGCCAGCAGCTTAGCGGCCTCTAGCACAGATACGCAGTATTTT
>TRBV7-8|14|TRBD1|NA|TRBJ1-2
CASSSGQGLGGYTF
TGTGCCAGCAGCTCGGGACAGGGGTTGGGTGGCTACACCTTC
>TRBV28|17|TRBD2|NA|TRBJ2-1
CASSFGGRAFSYNEQFF
TGTGCCAGCAGTTTCGGTGGGAGGGCCTTTTCCTACAATGAGCAGTTCTTC
>TRBV28|14|NA|NA|TRBJ1-5
CASIPTHGSQPQHF
TGTGCCAGCATCCCGACCCACGGGAGTCAGCCCCAGCATTTT
>TRBV29-1|13|TRBD1|NA|TRBJ2-7
CSVRDRDSYEQYF
TGCAGCGTTAGGGACAGGGATTCCTACGAGCAGTACTTC
>TRBV5-6|12|TRBD1|NA|TRBJ1-2
CASSVPGGGYTF
TGTGCCAGCAGCGTTCCAGGGGGCGGCTACACCTTC
>TRBV24-1|15|NA|NA|TRBJ1-6
CATSDPRQEWSPLHF
TGTGCCACCAGTGACCCTCGACAGGAGTGGTCACCCCTCCACTTT
>TRBV5-5|14|NA|NA|TRBJ1-2
CASSLGGVSYGYTF
TGTGCCAGCAGCTTAGGGGGGGTTTCCTATGGCTACACCTTC
>TRBV9|16|TRBD2|NA|TRBJ2-3
CASSVGLAGYTDTQYF
TGTGCCAGCAGCGTAGGGCTAGCGGGGTATACAGATACGCAGTATTTT
>TRBV27|15|NA|NA|TRBJ1-6
CASRARGGANSPLHF
TGTGCCAGCAGGGCCAGGGGAGGGGCTAATTCACCCCTCCACTTT
>TRBV29-1|13|TRBD2|NA|TRBJ2-7
CSVSGGLSYEQYF
TGCAGCGTCAGCGGGGGCCTCTCCTACGAGCAGTACTTC
>TRBV29-1|14|TRBD1|NA|TRBJ2-5
CSVEIGGAGETQYF
TGCAGCGTTGAAATAGGGGGCGCGGGAGAGACCCAGTACTTC
>TRBV19|14|TRBD1|NA|TRBJ1-1
CASSLQGGSTEAFF
TGTGCCAGTAGTCTACAGGGGGGAAGTACTGAAGCTTTCTTT
>TRBV19|15|TRBD1|NA|TRBJ1-5
CASSRTGTGNQPQHF
TGTGCCAGTAGTAGGACCGGGACAGGGAATCAGCCCCAGCATTTT
>TRBV6-4|16|TRBD1|few|TRBJ1-2
CASSDPSGGAYYGYTF
TGTGCCAGCAGTGACCCTTCAGGGGGCGCTTACTATGGCTACACCTTC
>TRBV11-2|14|TRBD1|once|TRBJ1-4
CASSRDRADEKLFF
TGTGCCAGCAGCCGCGACAGGGCGGATGAAAAACTGTTTTTT
>TRBV6-5|13|TRBD2|NA|TRBJ2-1
CAIWDYRDNEQFF
TGTGCCATCTGGGACTATAGGGACAATGAGCAGTTCTTC
>TRBV7-8|16|TRBD1|NA|TRBJ2-7
CASSLWGRQGLGEQYF
TGTGCCAGCAGCTTATGGGGTAGACAGGGTTTGGGAGAGCAGTACTTC
>TRBV30|14|TRBD2|NA|TRBJ2-5
CAWSEGGGQETQYF
TGTGCCTGGAGCGAGGGCGGGGGGCAAGAGACCCAGTACTTC
>TRBV19|15|TRBD1|few|TRBJ2-7
CASSNRDRGLYEQYF
TGTGCCAGTAGTAACCGGGACAGGGGCTTATACGAGCAGTACTTC
>TRBV9|15|TRBD2|NA|TRBJ2-7
CASSVDLAGSGEQYF
TGTGCCAGCAGCGTAGACCTAGCGGGATCGGGGGAGCAGTACTTC
>TRBV7-2|12|TRBD1|NA|TRBJ2-1
CASLDRVGEQFF
TGTGCCAGCCTGGACAGGGTCGGGGAGCAGTTCTTC
>TRBV4-1|14|NA|once|TRBJ2-4
CASSQDYVENIQYF
TGCGCCAGCAGCCAAGATTACGTAGAAAACATTCAGTACTTC
>TRBV12-3/TRBV12-4|12|TRBD1|once|TRBJ1-5
CASSRGRTGQHF
TGTGCCAGCAGTAGGGGGCGGACAGGGCAGCATTTT
>TRBV9|15|NA|NA|TRBJ1-3
CASSVSGGRGNTIYF
TGTGCCAGCAGCGTGAGCGGGGGGCGCGGAAACACCATATATTTT
>TRBV5-1|15|TRBD1|once|TRBJ2-5
CASSLGQGTKETQYF
TGCGCCAGCAGCTTGGGACAGGGGACCAAAGAGACCCAGTACTTC
>TRBV6-6|15|TRBD2|NA|TRBJ2-5
CASSLLLAYQETQYF
TGTGCCAGCAGTCTACTACTAGCGTACCAAGAGACCCAGTACTTC
>TRBV2|15|NA|NA|TRBJ2-4
CASLIGGGGKNIQYF
TGTGCCAGCCTGATAGGGGGAGGGGGCAAAAACATTCAGTACTTC
>TRBV6-5|15|NA|NA|TRBJ1-1
CASSYSSQVRTEAFF
TGTGCCAGCAGTTACTCATCACAGGTGAGGACTGAAGCTTTCTTT
>TRBV19|14|TRBD2|few|TRBJ2-3
CASSLAGGGDTQYF
TGTGCCAGTAGTTTAGCGGGAGGAGGGGATACGCAGTATTTT
>TRBV30|15|TRBD2|NA|TRBJ2-5
CAWSVTGGAAETQYF
TGTGCCTGGAGTGTTACCGGGGGGGCCGCAGAGACCCAGTACTTC
>TRBV28|15|NA|NA|TRBJ2-4
CASSLSQSPKNIQYF
TGTGCCAGCAGTTTATCACAATCCCCCAAAAACATTCAGTACTTC
>TRBV7-2|14|NA|once|TRBJ1-6
CASSLARMGSPLHF
TGTGCCAGCAGCTTAGCCAGGATGGGTTCACCCCTCCACTTT
>TRBV3-1/TRBV3-2|11|NA|NA|TRBJ1-4
CASSQGSTLFF
TGTGCCAGCAGCCAAGGTAGTACACTGTTTTTT
>TRBV6-5|15|NA|NA|TRBJ1-4
CASSLRGTTNEKLFF
TGTGCCAGCAGCCTAAGGGGAACGACTAATGAAAAACTGTTTTTT
>TRBV15|18|TRBD2|NA|TRBJ2-3
CATSTAGAGGASTDTQYF
TGTGCCACCAGCACGGCGGGAGCGGGGGGTGCTAGCACAGATACGCAGTATTTT
>TRBV30|14|NA|NA|TRBJ1-1
CAWNPSGGGRGTFF
TGTGCCTGGAACCCCTCGGGAGGAGGCCGAGGGACTTTCTTT
>TRBV18|15|TRBD2|NA|TRBJ2-1
CASSPVSGRGNEQFF
TGTGCCAGCTCACCTGTGAGCGGGAGGGGGAATGAGCAGTTCTTC
>TRBV6-4|16|NA|NA|TRBJ1-1
CASSDSGGPQDTEAFF
TGTGCCAGCAGTGACTCAGGGGGACCCCAGGACACTGAAGCTTTCTTT
>TRBV9|12|TRBD1|few|TRBJ1-2
CASSGQGYGYTF
TGTGCCAGCAGTGGACAGGGCTATGGCTACACCTTC
>TRBV30|14|NA|few|TRBJ1-6
CAWSRGTYNSPLHF
TGTGCCTGGAGTAGGGGCACCTATAATTCACCCCTCCACTTT
>TRBV4-2|17|TRBD2|NA|TRBJ2-3
CASRLKLGGGSTDTQYF
TGTGCCAGCAGGCTTAAATTGGGCGGGGGGAGCACAGATACGCAGTATTTT